The 19 T cell receptor beta chains in this list originate from one sample, sequenced in a study of blood T cell repertoires in COVID-19. The assay was immunoSEQ multiplex PCR, and TCRdb's table has in-frame clones only and misses some. The sample has 200,000 to 250,000 clones, about 86% seen once. Material: PBMCs or T cells enriched from blood (not recorded which). The receptor source for this set is a woman aged 35 to 49 with acute COVID-19.

The V and J genes are TRBV20-1 and TRBJ1-1; D ambiguous. CDR1 is DFQATT, CDR2 SNEGSKA, per germline (reference sequence). The CDR3 is made up of 11 amino acids. V shed 5 bases and J shed 7 bases, with 11 bases lying between them. CDR3 nucleotide sequence: TGCAGTGCTTTACTCCTAGGTGAAGCTTTCTTT. As protein: CSALLLGEAFF.

This chain links TRBV19 with TRBJ2-1; D gene unclear. Germline-derived CDR1 and CDR2 are LNHDA and SQIVND (reference sequence). The CDR3 has 15 amino acids. With 6 bases removed from V and 0 bases from J, the gap between germline ends came to 12 bases. CDR3 amino acids: CASRRARSSYNEQFF. The DNA of the CDR3 is TGTGCCAGTAGGCGAGCACGGAGCTCCTACAATGAGCAGTTCTTC.

The chain has TRBV7-9 and TRBJ2-6, with TRBD2 matching over 7 bases. CDR3 length equals 18 residues. V lost 5 bases and J lost 0; bases outside the gene matches: 10. Germline assignment: CDR1 SEHNR and CDR2 FQNEAQ (reference sequence). DNA of the CDR3: TGTGCCAGCAGCCCCGGGGGGACGTTATCCTCTGGGGCCAACGTCCTGACTTTC. It is translated as CASSPGGTLSSGANVLTF. Together with reference TRBV7-9 and TRBJ2-6, the CDR3 gives the full variable domain: DTGVSQNPRHKITKRGQNVTFRCDPISEHNRLYWYRQTLGQGPEFLTYFQNEAQLEKSRLLSDRFSAERPKGSFSTLEIQRTEQGDSAMYLCASSPGGTLSSGANVLTFGAGSRLTVL.

V is TRBV3-1 (or the pseudogene TRBV3-2) and J is TRBJ2-5; D is ambiguous. V lost 1 base and J lost 4, with 10 bases in between. Germline-derived CDR1 and CDR2 are LGHDT and YNNKEL (reference sequence). This CDR3 is built from 14 residues. The CDR3 nucleotides read TGTGCCAGCAGCCAAGTGTCTAGTCGAGAGACCCAGTACTTC. It specifies CASSQVSSRETQYF.

CDR3 coding DNA: TGTGCCAGCAGCGTCTGGGTACGGGGCACTGAAGCTTTCTTT. It is translated as CASSVWVRGTEAFF. The genes are TRBV9 and TRBJ1-1, with D unclear. The CDR3 has 14 residues. V was clipped by 2 bases and J by 4 bases, with 12 bases between them. Germline V gene sequence: CDR1 SGDLS, CDR2 YYNGEE. The whole variable domain, remainder taken from reference TRBV9 and TRBJ1-1, is DSGVTQTPKHLITATGQRVTLRCSPRSGDLSVYWYQQSLDQGLQFLIQYYNGEERAKGNILERFSAQQFPDLHSELNLSSLELGDSALYFCASSVWVRGTEAFFGQGTRLTVV.

J is TRBJ1-1 and V is TRBV7-8; D unresolved. Germline CDR1 SGHVS, CDR2 FQNEAQ. Deletions cut 5 bases from V and 1 base from J, with 14 bases between. The CDR3 covers 15 residues. CDR3 nucleotides: TGTGCCAGCAGCAAAGAGGAACGGCGGAACACTGAAGCTTTCTTT. The encoded protein is CASSKEERRNTEAFF.

This chain links TRBV11-3 with TRBJ2-1, with 7 bases identical to TRBD2. The germline V gene encodes CDR1 SGHNT and CDR2 YENEEA. After removal of 4 bases from V and 2 bases from J, the junction contained 5 bases not matched to a gene. The CDR3 spans 15 residues. The CDR3, as DNA: TGTGCCAGCAGCTCATTGACTAGCACCTACAATGAGCAGTTCTTC. Its protein is CASSSLTSTYNEQFF. Together with reference TRBV11-3 and TRBJ2-1, the CDR3 gives the full variable domain: EAGVVQSPRYKIIEKKQPVAFWCNPISGHNTLYWYLQNLGQGPELLIRYENEEAVDDSQLPKDRFSAERLKGVDSTLKIQPAELGDSAVYLCASSSLTSTYNEQFFGPGTRLTVL.

The chain carries TRBV4-2 and TRBJ2-4; TRBD2 agrees at 9 bases. The CDR3 totals 17 residues. V dropped 0 bases and J dropped 6; count of bases not matched to a gene: 9. The germline V gene has CDR1 LGHNA and CDR2 YNFKEQ. The CDR3: CASSQEGGRGHGNIQYF. For the CDR3, the DNA is TGTGCCAGCAGCCAAGAAGGCGGGAGGGGTCACGGAAACATTCAGTACTTC.

The genes are TRBV5-6 and TRBJ2-7; 9 bases fit TRBD1. Losses at the gene ends were 4 bases for V and 6 bases for J; bases not matched to a gene: 8. Per germline, CDR1 SGHDT and CDR2 YYEEEE. This CDR3 is 14 amino acids long. This CDR3 reads CASSPGTGLFEQYF. DNA for the CDR3: TGTGCCAGCAGCCCCGGGACAGGGCTCTTCGAGCAGTACTTC. Supplemented by reference TRBV5-6 and TRBJ2-7, the full variable domain reads DAGVTQSPTHLIKTRGQQVTLRCSPKSGHDTVSWYQQALGQGPQFIFQYYEEEERQRGNFPDRFSGHQFPNYSSELNVNALLLGDSALYLCASSPGTGLFEQYFGPGTRLTVT.

This sequence joins TRBV7-9 and TRBJ1-4, with unresolved D. This CDR3 spans 14 amino acids. Germline V gene sequence: CDR1 SEHNR, CDR2 FQNEAQ (reference sequence). Between the trimmed V and J ends, which lost 5 bases and 4 bases, there was a span of 11 bases. The CDR3 DNA follows: TGTGCCAGCAGCCTACGGAGTTTTAATGAAAAACTGTTTTTT. This translates into CASSLRSFNEKLFF.

This clone turned up a few times. The chain employs TRBV16 and TRBJ1-2, with D uncertain. The V end was cut by 2 bases, the J end by 2 bases, with 9 bases between. The CDR3 is 14 residues long. From germline, CDR1 is KGHSY and CDR2 FQNENV. The CDR3 reads CASSQGPANYGYTF. The CDR3 nucleotides read TGTGCCAGCAGCCAAGGGCCAGCCAACTATGGCTACACCTTC.

The J gene is TRBJ2-5, the V gene TRBV9; 10 nucleotides line up with TRBD2. Trimming cost V 4 bases and J 3 bases; bases outside gene matches: 6. Germline-derived CDR1 and CDR2 are SGDLS and YYNGEE. The CDR3 has 15 residues. CDR3 sequence: CASSPRLAGEETQYF. In DNA form, the CDR3 reads TGTGCCAGCAGCCCCCGGCTAGCGGGAGAAGAGACCCAGTACTTC.

Only a few counts were recorded for this clone. The rearrangement uses TRBV7-9 and TRBJ1-2; possible D gene TRBD1, 6 bases. Trimming removed 5 bases at V and 3 bases at J, with 10 bases between. The CDR3 is 13 amino acids. Per germline, CDR1 SEHNR and CDR2 FQNEAQ (reference sequence). The CDR3 protein is CASSRWTDYGYTF. The CDR3 DNA reads as TGTGCCAGCAGCCGCTGGACAGACTATGGCTACACCTTC.

This sequence joins TRBV5-4 and TRBJ1-2; perhaps TRBD1 as D (6 bases). CDR1 and CDR2 from the germline V gene are SGHNT and YYREEE (reference sequence). Deletions cut 2 bases from V and 6 bases from J, with 17 bases between. This CDR3 spans 15 amino acids. CDR3: CASSLSHRELDGYTF. CDR3 in DNA: TGTGCCAGCAGCTTATCCCACAGGGAGCTGGATGGCTACACCTTC.

The chain has TRBV7-8 and TRBJ2-5; a weak D match, TRBD1 (5 bases). Germline-derived CDR1 and CDR2 are SGHVS and FQNEAQ. The CDR3 covers 13 residues. V shed 5 bases and J shed 2 bases, with 9 bases lying between them. The CDR3 region is CASSRDRQETQYF. The DNA for the CDR3 is TGTGCCAGCAGCCGCGACAGACAAGAGACCCAGTACTTC.

This clone occurred once. The V gene is TRBV27, the J gene TRBJ2-1, with 9 nucleotides matching TRBD2. There are 16 residues in the CDR3. V lost 6 bases, J lost 7 bases, and 13 bases stayed unmatched. Germline CDR1 MNHEY, CDR2 SMNVEV (reference sequence). As DNA, the CDR3 is TGTGCCAGCAGCTATCTTAGCGGGAGTACCATAAATGAGCAGTTCTTC. As protein: CASSYLSGSTINEQFF.

The chain joins TRBV5-5 to TRBJ2-6, with D tentatively TRBD1 (6 bases). Germline V gene lookup returns CDR1 SGHKS and CDR2 YYEKEE (reference sequence). The CDR3 is made up of 18 amino acids. Trimming removed 4 bases at V and 0 bases at J, with 17 bases between. The CDR3 nucleotides are TGTGCCAGCAGCCTACAGGGTGAGGGCCGCTCTGGGGCCAACGTCCTGACTTTC. It translates to CASSLQGEGRSGANVLTF.

The V call is TRBV15, the J call TRBJ2-6, with D unclear. The V and J ends lost 5 bases and 0 bases respectively, with 8 bases between them. The CDR3 spans 15 residues. Germline lookup yields CDR1 LNHNV and CDR2 YYDKDF (reference sequence). The CDR3 DNA reads TGTGCCACCAGCCCCCGGTTCTCTGGGGCCAACGTCCTGACTTTC. Its translation is CATSPRFSGANVLTF.

The CDR3 loop is CASGEDGSRQPQHF. CDR3 bases: TGTGCCAGTGGGGAGGACGGAAGCCGTCAGCCCCAGCATTTT. The chain employs TRBV19 and TRBJ1-5; D ambiguous. The CDR3 loop spans 14 amino acids. V lost 8 bases to trimming and J lost 6 bases, with 17 bases between them. CDR1 LNHDA and CDR2 SQIVND come from the germline V gene (reference sequence).